The clone carrying this T cell receptor (beta chain) occurred a few times. Expressed TCRB transcripts were sequenced because the entire RNA isolate underwent reverse transcription. Libraries were prepared by immunoSEQ multiplex PCR; TCRdb keeps only in-frame clonotypes and omits some of them. The sample lists hundreds of thousands of clones, 6.5% to 10% occurring once. The data were obtained in a study of beta chain features in type 1 diabetes. CDR1 and CDR2 (germline): KGHSH, LQKENI. With 3 bases removed from V and 2 bases from J, the gap between germline ends came to 11 bases. CDR3 length: 15 amino acids.

Sequencing was carried out using central memory CD4+ T cells from blood. The V call is TRBV18, the J call TRBJ2-1; D is possibly TRBD2 (6 bases). The TCR originated in a woman between 18 and 30 years old in good health. The DNA of the CDR3 is TGTGCCAGCTCACCGTCAGCGGGCACCTACAATGAGCAGTTCTTC. This codes for CASSPSAGTYNEQFF.